This T cell receptor beta chain was recovered during a study of T cells in Graves' hyperthyroidism and ophthalmopathy. The TCR beta CDR3 regions underwent amplification using RNA transcripts as the source. First-round RT-PCR with HTBI primers amplified the TCR CDR3 region. TCRdb processed the multiplex PCR reads anew with MiXCR; each CDR3 protein has one entry. The sample yields about 400,000 distinct CDR3 sequences, around 16% seen once. This CDR3 has 14 amino acids. In germline, CDR1 is DFQATT, CDR2 SNEGSKA (reference sequence). The V gene lost 4 bases and the J gene lost 4 bases, with 16 bases spanning the gap. Patients were excluded because of uncontrolled infection, other autoimmune disease, pregnancy or lactation. Orbital computed tomography, thyroid ultrasound, serum thyroxine and TRAb, and clinical symptoms together informed the diagnoses. PBMCs stemmed from around 10 ml fresh peripheral blood.

This sequence joins TRBV20-1 and TRBJ2-5; the D call may be TRBD1 or TRBD2 (5 bases each). This clonotype originated in a woman aged 18-30 years with Graves' hyperthyroidism that later progressed to Graves' ophthalmopathy. The specimen was blood. The CDR3 loop is CSANAGTYGETQYF. CDR3 in DNA: TGCAGTGCTAACGCCGGGACCTACGGAGAGACCCAGTACTTC.